The subject of this entry is one TCR beta chain. The data are from a study of blood T cell repertoires in COVID-19. Overall study: Nucleic acid was either cDNA or gDNA, and it came from T cells, B-cell-depleted T cells, or PBMCs.

The V end lost 1 base, the J end lost 4 bases, and 10 bases lay between the germline ends. Germline-derived CDR1 and CDR2 are LNHDA and SQIVND (reference sequence). CDR3 size: 14 residues. Original handling: By means of reference gene primer amplification, nucleated cell counts were estimated. The protocol was immunoSEQ multiplex PCR, while the TCRdb copy is restricted to in-frame clones and leaves out a portion. V and J calls and clone size are those listed in that table; D and trimming were worked out from the DNA. The sample has hundreds of thousands of clones; 85% to 90% are singletons. Sequenced sample: peripheral blood. The V gene is TRBV19, the J gene TRBJ1-1; perhaps TRBD1 as D (5 bases). This receptor was obtained from a woman between 50 and 59 years old with COVID-19, enrolled during active disease. The CDR3 sequence: CASSIATVTTEAFF. DNA for the CDR3: TGTGCCAGTAGTATAGCGACAGTGACCACTGAAGCTTTCTTT.